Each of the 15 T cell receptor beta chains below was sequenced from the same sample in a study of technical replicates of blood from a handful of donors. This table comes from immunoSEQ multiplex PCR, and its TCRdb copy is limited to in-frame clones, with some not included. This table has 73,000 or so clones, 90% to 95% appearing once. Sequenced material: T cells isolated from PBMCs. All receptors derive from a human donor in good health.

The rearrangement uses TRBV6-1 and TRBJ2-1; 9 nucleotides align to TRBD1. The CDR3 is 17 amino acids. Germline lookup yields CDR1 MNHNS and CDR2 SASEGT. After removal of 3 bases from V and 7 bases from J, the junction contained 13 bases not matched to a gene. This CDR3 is CASSDRRWGQGWNEQFF. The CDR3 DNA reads TGTGCCAGCAGTGATAGGAGGTGGGGACAGGGATGGAATGAGCAGTTCTTC.

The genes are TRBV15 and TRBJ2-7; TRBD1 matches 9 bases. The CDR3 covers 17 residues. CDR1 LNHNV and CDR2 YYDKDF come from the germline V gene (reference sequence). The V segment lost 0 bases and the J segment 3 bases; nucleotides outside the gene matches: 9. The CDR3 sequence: CATSRERGGQGHYEQYF. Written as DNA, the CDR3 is TGTGCCACCAGCAGAGAAAGGGGGGGACAGGGACACTACGAGCAGTACTTC.

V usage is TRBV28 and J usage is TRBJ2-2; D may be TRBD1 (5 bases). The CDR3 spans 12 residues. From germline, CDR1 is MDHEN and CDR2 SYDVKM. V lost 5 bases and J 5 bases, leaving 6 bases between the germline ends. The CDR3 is CASSGQTGELFF. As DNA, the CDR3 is TGTGCCAGCAGTGGACAAACCGGGGAGCTGTTTTTT.

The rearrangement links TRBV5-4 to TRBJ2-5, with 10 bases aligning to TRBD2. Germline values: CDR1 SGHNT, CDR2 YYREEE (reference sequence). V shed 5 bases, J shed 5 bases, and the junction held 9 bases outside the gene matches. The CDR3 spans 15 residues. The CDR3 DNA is TGTGCCAGCAGAAAAAGCGGGGGGGCCCGGGAGACCCAGTACTTC. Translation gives CASRKSGGARETQYF. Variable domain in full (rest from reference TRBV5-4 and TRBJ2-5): ETGVTQSPTHLIKTRGQQVTLRCSSQSGHNTVSWYQQALGQGPQFIFQYYREEENGRGNFPPRFSGLQFPNYSSELNVNALELDDSALYLCASRKSGGARETQYFGPGTRLLVL.

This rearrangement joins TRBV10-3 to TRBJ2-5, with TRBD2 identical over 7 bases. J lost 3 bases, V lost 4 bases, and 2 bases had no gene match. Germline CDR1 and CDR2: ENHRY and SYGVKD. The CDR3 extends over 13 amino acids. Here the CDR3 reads CAISGGREETQYF. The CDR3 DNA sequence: TGTGCCATCAGTGGGGGGAGGGAAGAGACCCAGTACTTC.

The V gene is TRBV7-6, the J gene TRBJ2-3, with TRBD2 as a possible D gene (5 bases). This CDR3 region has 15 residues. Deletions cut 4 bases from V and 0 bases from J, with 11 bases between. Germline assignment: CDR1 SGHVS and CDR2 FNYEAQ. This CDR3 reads CASSYRDASTDTQYF. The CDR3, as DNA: TGTGCCAGCAGCTACCGGGATGCTAGCACAGATACGCAGTATTTT.

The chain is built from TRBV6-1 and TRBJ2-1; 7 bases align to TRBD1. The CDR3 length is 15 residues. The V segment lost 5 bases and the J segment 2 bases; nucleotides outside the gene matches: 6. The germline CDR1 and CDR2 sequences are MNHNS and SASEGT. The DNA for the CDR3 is TGTGCCAGCAGTTCGGACAGGACACCCTACAATGAGCAGTTCTTC. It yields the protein CASSSDRTPYNEQFF.

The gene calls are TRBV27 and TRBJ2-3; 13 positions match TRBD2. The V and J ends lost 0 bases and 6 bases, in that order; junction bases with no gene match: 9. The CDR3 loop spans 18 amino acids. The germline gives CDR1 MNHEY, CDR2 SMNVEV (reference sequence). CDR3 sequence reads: CASSLSVGLAGVGDTQYF. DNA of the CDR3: TGTGCCAGCAGTTTATCGGTAGGACTAGCGGGAGTGGGGGATACGCAGTATTTT.

CDR3 amino acids: CASTMTDQPQHF. The DNA for the CDR3 is TGTGCCAGCACCATGACAGACCAGCCCCAGCATTTT. This chain connects TRBV2 to TRBJ1-5; possible D gene TRBD1, 5 bases. V was clipped by 7 bases and J by 7 bases, with 11 bases between them. This CDR3 spans 12 amino acids. CDR1 is SNHLY and CDR2 is FYNNEI in the germline V gene.

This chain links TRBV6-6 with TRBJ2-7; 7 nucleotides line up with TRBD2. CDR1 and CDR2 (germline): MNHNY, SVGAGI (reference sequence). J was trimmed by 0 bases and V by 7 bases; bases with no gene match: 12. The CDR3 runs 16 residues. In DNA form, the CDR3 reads TGTGCCAGCACCTCGGGGAGGGTAACTTACTCCTACGAGCAGTACTTC. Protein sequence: CASTSGRVTYSYEQYF.

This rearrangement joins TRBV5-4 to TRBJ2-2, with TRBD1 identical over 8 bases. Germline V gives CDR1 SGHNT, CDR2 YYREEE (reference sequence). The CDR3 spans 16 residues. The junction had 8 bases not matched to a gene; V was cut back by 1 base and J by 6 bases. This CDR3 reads CASSLRAGGFPGELFF. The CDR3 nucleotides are TGTGCCAGCAGCTTGCGAGCAGGGGGCTTTCCCGGGGAGCTGTTTTTT.

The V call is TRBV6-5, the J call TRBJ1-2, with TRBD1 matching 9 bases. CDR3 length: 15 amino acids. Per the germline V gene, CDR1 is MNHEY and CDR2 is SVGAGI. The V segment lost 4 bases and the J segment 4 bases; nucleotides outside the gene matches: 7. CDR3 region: CASSWSGTGLYGYTF. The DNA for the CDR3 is TGTGCCAGCAGTTGGTCCGGGACAGGGCTCTATGGCTACACCTTC.

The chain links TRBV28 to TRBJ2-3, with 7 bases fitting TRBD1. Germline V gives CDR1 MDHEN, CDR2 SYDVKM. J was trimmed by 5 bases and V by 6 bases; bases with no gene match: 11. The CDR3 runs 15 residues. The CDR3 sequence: CASSPGQASGDTQYF. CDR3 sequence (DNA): TGTGCCAGCAGCCCCGGACAGGCATCGGGAGATACGCAGTATTTT.

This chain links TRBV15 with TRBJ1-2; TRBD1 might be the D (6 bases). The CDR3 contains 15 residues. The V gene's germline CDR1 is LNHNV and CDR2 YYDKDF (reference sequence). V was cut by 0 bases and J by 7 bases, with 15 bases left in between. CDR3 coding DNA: TGTGCCACCAGCAGAGATGTAGGCAGGGGTTTTGGCTACACCTTC. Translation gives CATSRDVGRGFGYTF.

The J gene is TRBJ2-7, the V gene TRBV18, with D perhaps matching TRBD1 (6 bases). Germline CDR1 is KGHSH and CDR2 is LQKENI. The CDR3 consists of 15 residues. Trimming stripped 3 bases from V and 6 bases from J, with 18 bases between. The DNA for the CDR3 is TGTGCCAGCTCACCCGGGTTTGGGGGCTCGGGCGAGCAGTACTTC. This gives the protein CASSPGFGGSGEQYF. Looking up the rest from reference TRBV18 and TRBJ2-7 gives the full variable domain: NAGVMQNPRHLVRRRGQEARLRCSPMKGHSHVYWYRQLPEEGLKFMVYLQKENIIDESGMPKERFSAEFPKEGPSILRIQQVVRGDSAAYFCASSPGFGGSGEQYFGPGTRLTVT.